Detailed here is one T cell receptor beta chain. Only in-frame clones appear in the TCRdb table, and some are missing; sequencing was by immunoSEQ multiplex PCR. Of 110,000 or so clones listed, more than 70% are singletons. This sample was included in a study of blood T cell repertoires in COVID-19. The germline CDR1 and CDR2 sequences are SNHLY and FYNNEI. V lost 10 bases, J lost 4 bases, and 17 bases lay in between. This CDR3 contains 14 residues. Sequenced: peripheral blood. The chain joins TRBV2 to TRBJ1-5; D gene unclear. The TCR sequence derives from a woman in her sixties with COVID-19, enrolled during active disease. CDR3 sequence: CATQLGSWNQPQHF. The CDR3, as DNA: TGTGCCACCCAATTGGGCTCATGGAATCAGCCCCAGCATTTT.